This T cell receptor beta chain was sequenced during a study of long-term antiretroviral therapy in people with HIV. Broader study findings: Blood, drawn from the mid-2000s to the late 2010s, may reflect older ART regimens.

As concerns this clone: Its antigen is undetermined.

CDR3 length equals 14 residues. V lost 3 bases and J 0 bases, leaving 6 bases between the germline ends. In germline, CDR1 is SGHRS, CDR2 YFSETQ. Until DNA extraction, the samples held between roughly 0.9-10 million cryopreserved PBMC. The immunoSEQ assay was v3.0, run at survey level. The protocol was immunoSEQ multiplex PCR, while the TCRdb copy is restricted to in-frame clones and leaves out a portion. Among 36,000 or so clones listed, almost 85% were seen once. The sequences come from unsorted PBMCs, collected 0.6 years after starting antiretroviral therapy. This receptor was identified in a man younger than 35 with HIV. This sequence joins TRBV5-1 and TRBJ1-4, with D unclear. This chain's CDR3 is CASSSSATNEKLFF. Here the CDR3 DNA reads TGCGCCAGCAGCTCCTCAGCAACTAATGAAAAACTGTTTTTT.